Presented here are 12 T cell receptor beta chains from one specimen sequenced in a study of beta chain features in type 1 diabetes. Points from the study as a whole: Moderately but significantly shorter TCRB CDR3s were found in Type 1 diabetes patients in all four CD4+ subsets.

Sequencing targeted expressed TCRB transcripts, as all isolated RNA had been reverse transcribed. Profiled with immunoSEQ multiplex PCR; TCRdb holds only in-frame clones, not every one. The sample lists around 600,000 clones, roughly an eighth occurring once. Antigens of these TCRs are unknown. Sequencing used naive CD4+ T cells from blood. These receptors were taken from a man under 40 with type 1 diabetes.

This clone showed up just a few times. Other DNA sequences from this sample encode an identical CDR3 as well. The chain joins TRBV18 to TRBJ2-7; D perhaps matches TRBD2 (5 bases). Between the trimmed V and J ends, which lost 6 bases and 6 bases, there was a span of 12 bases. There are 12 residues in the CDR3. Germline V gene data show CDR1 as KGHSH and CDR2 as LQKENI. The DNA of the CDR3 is TGTGCCAGCTCCCCCGGGGAAGGCGAGCAGTACTTC. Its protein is CASSPGEGEQYF. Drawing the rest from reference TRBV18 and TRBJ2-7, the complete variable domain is NAGVMQNPRHLVRRRGQEARLRCSPMKGHSHVYWYRQLPEEGLKFMVYLQKENIIDESGMPKERFSAEFPKEGPSILRIQQVVRGDSAAYFCASSPGEGEQYFGPGTRLTVT.

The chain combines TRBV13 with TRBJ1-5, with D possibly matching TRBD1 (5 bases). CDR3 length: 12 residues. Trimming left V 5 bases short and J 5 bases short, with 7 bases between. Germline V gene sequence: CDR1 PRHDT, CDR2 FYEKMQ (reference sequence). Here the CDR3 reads CASSGGDQPQHF. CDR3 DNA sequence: TGTGCCAGCAGCGGGGGGGATCAGCCCCAGCATTTT.

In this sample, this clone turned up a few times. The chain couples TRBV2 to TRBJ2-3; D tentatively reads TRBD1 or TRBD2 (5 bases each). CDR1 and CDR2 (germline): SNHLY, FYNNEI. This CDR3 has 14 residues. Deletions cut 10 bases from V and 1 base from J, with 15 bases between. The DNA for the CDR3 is TGTGCCACCAGGGCGGGTCGACGCACAGATACGCAGTATTTT. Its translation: CATRAGRRTDTQYF.

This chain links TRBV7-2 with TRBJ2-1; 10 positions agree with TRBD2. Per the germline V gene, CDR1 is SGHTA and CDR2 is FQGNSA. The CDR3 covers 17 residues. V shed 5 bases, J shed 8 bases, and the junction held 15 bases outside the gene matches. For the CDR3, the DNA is TGTGCCAGCAGCCCCCGTGAAATAGCGGGGGGCTATCATGAGCAGTTCTTC. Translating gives CASSPREIAGGYHEQFF.

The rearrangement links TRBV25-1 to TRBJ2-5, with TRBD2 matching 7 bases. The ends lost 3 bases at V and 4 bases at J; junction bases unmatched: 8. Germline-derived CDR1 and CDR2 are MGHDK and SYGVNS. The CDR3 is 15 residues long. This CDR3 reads CASSEVGRGRETQYF. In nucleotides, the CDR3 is TGTGCCAGCAGTGAGGTGGGGAGGGGTAGAGAGACCCAGTACTTC.

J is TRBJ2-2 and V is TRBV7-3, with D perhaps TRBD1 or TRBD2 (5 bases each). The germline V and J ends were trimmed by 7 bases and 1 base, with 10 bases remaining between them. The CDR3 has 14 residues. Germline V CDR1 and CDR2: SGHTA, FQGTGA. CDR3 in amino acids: CASKLDRNTGELFF. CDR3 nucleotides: TGTGCCAGCAAACTAGACAGGAACACCGGGGAGCTGTTTTTT.

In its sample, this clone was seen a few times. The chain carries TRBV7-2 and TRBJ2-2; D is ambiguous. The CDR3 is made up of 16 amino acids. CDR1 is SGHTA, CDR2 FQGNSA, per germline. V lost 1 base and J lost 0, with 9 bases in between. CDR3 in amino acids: CASSLVQLPNTGELFF. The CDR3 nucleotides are TGTGCCAGCAGCTTAGTACAGCTACCGAACACCGGGGAGCTGTTTTTT.

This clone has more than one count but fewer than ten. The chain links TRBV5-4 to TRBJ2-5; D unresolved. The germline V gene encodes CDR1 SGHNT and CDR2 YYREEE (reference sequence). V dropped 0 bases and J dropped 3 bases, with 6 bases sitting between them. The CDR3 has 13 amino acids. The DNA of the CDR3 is TGTGCCAGCAGCTTGGCCCAGGAAGAGACCCAGTACTTC. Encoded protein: CASSLAQEETQYF.

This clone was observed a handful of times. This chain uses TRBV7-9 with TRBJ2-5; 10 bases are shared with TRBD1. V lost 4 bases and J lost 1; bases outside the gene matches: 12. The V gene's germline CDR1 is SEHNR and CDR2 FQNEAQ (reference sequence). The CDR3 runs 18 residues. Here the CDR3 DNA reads TGTGCCAGCAGCTACCCTCGGACAGGGGGGGAAGCCCAAGAGACCCAGTACTTC. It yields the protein CASSYPRTGGEAQETQYF.

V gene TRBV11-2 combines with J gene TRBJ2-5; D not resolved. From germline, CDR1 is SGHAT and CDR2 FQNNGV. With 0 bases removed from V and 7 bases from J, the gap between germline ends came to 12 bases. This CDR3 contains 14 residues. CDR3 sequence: CASSLEGHAGTQYF. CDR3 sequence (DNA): TGTGCCAGCAGCTTAGAAGGTCATGCAGGGACCCAGTACTTC. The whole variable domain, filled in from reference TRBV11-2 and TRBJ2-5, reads EAGVAQSPRYKIIEKRQSVAFWCNPISGHATLYWYQQILGQGPKLLIQFQNNGVVDDSQLPKDRFSAERLKGVDSTLKIQPAKLEDSAVYLCASSLEGHAGTQYFGPGTRLLVL.

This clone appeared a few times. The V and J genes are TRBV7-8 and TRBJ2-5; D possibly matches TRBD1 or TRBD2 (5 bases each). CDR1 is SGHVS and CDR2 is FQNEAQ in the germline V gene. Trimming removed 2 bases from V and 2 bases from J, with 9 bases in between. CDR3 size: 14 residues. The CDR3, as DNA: TGTGCCAGCAGCTTAAGCAGGGAGCAAGAGACCCAGTACTTC. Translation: CASSLSREQETQYF. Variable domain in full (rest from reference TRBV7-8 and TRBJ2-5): GAGVSQSPRYKVAKRGQDVALRCDPISGHVSLFWYQQALGQGPEFLTYFQNEAQLDKSGLPSDRFFAERPEGSVSTLKIQRTQQEDSAVYLCASSLSREQETQYFGPGTRLLVL.

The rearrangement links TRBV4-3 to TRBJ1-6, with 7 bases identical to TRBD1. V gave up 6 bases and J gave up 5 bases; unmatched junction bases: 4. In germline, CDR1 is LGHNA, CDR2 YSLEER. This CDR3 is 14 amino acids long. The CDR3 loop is CASRRDSNNSPLHF. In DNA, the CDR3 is TGCGCCAGCAGGCGGGACAGCAATAATTCACCCCTCCACTTT.